This T cell receptor (beta chain) is from a study of blood T cells in healthy people across ages. Overall study findings and caveats: Long-lived donors carried more naive CD4+ cells and greater diversity than aged donors.

In its sample, this clonotype was seen a few times. Its antigen is still unknown. Primed by a sample-barcoded 5' primer and a J-beta primer mix, a second PCR proceeded for about 6 to 12 cycles. TCRdb itself ran the 5' RACE reads through MiXCR, one entry per CDR3 protein. This sample has approximately 690,000 distinct CDR3 sequences, with roughly 41% found just once. This TCR was recovered from an elderly man in good health. The sample comprised blood.

The CDR3 spells CSAVTGSGNTIYF. The CDR3 nucleotides read TGCAGCGCCGTCACCGGCTCTGGAAACACCATATATTTT. The rearrangement links TRBV29-1 to TRBJ1-3; the D is unclear. Germline CDR1 and CDR2: SQVTM and ANQGSEA. V lost 7 bases, J lost 0 bases, and 10 bases lay in between. This CDR3 has 13 residues.